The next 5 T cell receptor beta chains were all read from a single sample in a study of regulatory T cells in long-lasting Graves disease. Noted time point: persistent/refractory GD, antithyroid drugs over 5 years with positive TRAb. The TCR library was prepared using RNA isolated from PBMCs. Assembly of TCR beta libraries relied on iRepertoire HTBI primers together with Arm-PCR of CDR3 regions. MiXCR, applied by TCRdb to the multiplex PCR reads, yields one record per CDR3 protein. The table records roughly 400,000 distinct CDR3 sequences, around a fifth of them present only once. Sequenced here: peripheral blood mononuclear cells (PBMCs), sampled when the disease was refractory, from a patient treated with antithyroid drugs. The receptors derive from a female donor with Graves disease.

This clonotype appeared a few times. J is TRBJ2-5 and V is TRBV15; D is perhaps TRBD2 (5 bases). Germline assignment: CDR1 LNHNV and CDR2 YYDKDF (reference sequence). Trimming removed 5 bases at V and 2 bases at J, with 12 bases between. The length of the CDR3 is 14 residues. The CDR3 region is CATSPGLKQETQYF. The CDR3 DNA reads TGTGCCACCAGCCCTGGACTTAAACAAGAGACCCAGTACTTC.

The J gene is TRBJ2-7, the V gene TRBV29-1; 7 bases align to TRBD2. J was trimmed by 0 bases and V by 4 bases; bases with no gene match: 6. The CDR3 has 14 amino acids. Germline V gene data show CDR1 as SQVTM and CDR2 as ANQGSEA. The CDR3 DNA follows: TGCAGCGTTGTCTTGGCGGGAGACTCCTACGAGCAGTACTTC. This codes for CSVVLAGDSYEQYF.

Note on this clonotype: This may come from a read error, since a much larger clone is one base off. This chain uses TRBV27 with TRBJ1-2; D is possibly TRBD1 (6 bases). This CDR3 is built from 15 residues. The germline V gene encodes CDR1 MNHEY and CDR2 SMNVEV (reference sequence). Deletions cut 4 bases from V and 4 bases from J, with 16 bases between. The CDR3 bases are TGTGCCAGCAGTTCAGAACCCGGACAGTTCTATGGCTACACCTTC. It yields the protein CASSSEPGQFYGYTF.

DNA of the CDR3: TGCGCCAGCAGCCTCCATAGACAGGGTAATGAAAAACTGTTTTTT. Translation: CASSLHRQGNEKLFF. This chain joins TRBV4-1 and TRBJ1-4, with 7 bases that match TRBD1. The trim removed 4 bases at V and 4 bases at J, leaving 6 bases unmatched. This CDR3 is built from 15 residues. Germline V gene data show CDR1 as MGHRA and CDR2 as YSYEKL.

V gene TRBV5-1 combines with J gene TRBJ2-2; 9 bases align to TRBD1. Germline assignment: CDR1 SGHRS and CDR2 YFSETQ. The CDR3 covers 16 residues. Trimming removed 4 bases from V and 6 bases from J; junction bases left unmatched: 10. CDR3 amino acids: CASSPTGGRGAGELFF. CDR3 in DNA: TGCGCCAGCAGCCCGACAGGGGGTCGGGGAGCCGGGGAGCTGTTTTTT.